The clone carrying this T cell receptor beta chain was recorded only once. This record belongs to a study of shared clonotypes between healthy human individuals. Sequenced by immunoSEQ multiplex PCR; TCRdb stores in-frame clones only, minus some. In the table there are 2 million or so clones, roughly 94% of which are singletons. Germline V lookup: CDR1 WNHNN, CDR2 SYGVQD (reference sequence). The CDR3 is made up of 14 amino acids. V gave up 2 bases and J gave up 1 base, with 8 bases separating them. The receptor was isolated from a man between 18 and 35 years old in good health. The V gene is TRBV10-1, the J gene TRBJ1-1, with D unclear. Sequenced sample: naive CD4+ T cells sorted from blood. This sample's subset: CD45RA+ positively selected. This CDR3 reads CASSEVAGNTEAFF. DNA for the CDR3: TGCGCCAGCAGTGAGGTGGCGGGGAACACTGAAGCTTTCTTT.